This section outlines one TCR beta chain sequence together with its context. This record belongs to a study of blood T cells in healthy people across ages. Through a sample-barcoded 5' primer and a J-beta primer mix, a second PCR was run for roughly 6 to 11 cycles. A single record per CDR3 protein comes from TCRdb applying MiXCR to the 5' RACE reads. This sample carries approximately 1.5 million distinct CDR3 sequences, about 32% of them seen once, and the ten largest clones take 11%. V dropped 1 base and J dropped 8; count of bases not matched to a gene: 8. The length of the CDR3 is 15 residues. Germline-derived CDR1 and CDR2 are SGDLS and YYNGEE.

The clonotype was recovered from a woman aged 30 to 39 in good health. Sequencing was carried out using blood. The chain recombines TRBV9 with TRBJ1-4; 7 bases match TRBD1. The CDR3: CASSVSTGLGEKLFF. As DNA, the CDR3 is TGTGCCAGCAGCGTATCGACAGGGTTGGGGGAAAAACTGTTTTTT. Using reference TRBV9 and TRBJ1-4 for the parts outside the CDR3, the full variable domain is DSGVTQTPKHLITATGQRVTLRCSPRSGDLSVYWYQQSLDQGLQFLIQYYNGEERAKGNILERFSAQQFPDLHSELNLSSLELGDSALYFCASSVSTGLGEKLFFGSGTQLSVL.